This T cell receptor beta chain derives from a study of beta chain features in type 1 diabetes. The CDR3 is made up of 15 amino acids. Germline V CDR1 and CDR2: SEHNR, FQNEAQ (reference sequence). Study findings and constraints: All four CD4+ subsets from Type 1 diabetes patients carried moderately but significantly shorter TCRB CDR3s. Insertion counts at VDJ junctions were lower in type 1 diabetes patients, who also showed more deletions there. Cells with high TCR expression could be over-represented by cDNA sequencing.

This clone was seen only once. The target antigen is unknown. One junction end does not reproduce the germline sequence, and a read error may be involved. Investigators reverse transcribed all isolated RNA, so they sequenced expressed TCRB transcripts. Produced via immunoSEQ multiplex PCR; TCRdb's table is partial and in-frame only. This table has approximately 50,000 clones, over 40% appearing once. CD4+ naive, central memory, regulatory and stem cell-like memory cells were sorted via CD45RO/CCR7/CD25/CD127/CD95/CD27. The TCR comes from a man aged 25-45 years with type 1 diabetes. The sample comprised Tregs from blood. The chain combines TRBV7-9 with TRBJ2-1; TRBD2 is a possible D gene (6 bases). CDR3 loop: CASSPTSLVYNEQLF. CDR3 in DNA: TGTGCCAGCAGCCCGACTAGTTTGGTATACAATGAGCAGCTCTTC.